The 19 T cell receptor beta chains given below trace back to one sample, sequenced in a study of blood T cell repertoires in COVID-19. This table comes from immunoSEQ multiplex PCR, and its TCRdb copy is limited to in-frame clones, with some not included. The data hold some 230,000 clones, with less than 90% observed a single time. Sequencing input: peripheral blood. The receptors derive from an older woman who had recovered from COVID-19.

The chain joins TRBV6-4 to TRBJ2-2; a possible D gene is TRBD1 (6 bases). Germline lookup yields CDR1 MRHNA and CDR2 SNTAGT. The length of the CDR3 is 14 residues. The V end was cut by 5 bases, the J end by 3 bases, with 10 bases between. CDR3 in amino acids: CASSQGLYTGELFF. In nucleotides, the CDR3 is TGTGCCAGCAGTCAGGGGTTGTACACCGGGGAGCTGTTTTTT.

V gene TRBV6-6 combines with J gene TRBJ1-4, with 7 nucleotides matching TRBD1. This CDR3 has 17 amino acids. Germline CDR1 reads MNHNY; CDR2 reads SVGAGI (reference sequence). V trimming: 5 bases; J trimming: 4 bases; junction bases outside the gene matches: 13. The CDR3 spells CASSLRQGSAYNEKLFF. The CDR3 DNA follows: TGTGCCAGCAGTCTTCGACAGGGCTCAGCATATAATGAAAAACTGTTTTTT.

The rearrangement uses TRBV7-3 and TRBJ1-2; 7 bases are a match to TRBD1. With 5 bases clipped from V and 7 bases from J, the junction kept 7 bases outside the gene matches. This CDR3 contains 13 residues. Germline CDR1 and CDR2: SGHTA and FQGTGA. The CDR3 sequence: CASSQTGFLGYTF. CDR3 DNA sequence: TGTGCCAGCAGCCAGACAGGGTTTCTTGGCTACACCTTC.

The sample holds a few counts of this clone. CDR3 loop: CASSRDRGTDTQYF. In DNA form, the CDR3 reads TGCGCCAGCAGTCGGGACAGGGGCACAGATACGCAGTATTTT. This chain uses TRBV5-1 with TRBJ2-3, with 9 bases that match TRBD1. CDR3 length: 14 amino acids. The V segment lost 5 bases and the J segment 1 base; nucleotides outside the gene matches: 2. Germline V lookup: CDR1 SGHRS, CDR2 YFSETQ.

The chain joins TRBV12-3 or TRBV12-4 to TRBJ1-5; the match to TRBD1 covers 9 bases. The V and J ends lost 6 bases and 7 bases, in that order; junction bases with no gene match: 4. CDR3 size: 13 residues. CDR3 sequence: CASSLGQGQPQHF. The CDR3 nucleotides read TGTGCCAGCAGCCTCGGACAGGGGCAGCCCCAGCATTTT.

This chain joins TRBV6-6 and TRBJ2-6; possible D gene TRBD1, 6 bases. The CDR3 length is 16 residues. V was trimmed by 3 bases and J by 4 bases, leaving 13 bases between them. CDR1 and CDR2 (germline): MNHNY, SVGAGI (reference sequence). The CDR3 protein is CASSYSDSPGANVLTF. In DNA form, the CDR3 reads TGTGCCAGCAGTTATTCGGACAGTCCGGGGGCCAACGTCCTGACTTTC.

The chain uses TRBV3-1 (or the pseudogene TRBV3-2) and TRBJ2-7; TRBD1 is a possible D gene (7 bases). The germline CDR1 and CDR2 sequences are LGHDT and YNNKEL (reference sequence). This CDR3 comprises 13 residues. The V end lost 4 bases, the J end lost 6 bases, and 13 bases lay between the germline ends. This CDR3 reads CASSPAGGREQYF. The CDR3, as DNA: TGTGCCAGCAGCCCAGCAGGGGGGCGCGAGCAGTACTTC.

The CDR3: CATGLYNEQFF. For the CDR3, the DNA is TGTGCCACCGGACTATACAATGAGCAGTTCTTC. V and J are TRBV3-1 (or the pseudogene TRBV3-2) and TRBJ2-1; a weak D match, TRBD2 (6 bases). Germline V gene sequence: CDR1 LGHDT, CDR2 YNNKEL (reference sequence). This CDR3 is 11 amino acids long. Deletions cut 10 bases from V and 4 bases from J, with 8 bases between.

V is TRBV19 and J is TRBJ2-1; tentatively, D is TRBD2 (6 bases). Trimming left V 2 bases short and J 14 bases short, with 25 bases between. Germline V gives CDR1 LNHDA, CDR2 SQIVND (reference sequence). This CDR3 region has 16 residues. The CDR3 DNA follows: TGTGCCAGTAGTATAACCCCCGCCGGGACGGGGGTCCCCAAGTTCTTC. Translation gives CASSITPAGTGVPKFF.

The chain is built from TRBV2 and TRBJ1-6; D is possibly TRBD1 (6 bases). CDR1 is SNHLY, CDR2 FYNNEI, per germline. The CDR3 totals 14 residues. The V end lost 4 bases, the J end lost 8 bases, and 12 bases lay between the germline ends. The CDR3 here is CASSVRGADSPLHF. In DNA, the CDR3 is TGTGCCAGCAGTGTCCGGGGGGCTGATTCACCCCTCCACTTT.

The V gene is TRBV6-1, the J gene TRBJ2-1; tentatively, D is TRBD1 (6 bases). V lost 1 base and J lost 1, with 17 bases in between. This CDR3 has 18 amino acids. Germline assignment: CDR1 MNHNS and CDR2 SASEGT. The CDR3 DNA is TGTGCCAGCAGTGAAGGGGAATACAGGGCAGCGTCCTACAATGAGCAGTTCTTC. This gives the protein CASSEGEYRAASYNEQFF.

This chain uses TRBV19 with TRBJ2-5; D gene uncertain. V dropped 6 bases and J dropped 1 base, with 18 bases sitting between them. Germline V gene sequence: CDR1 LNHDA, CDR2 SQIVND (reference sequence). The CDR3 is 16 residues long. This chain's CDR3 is CASSSLTPRGQETQYF. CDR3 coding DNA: TGTGCCAGTAGCTCTTTGACGCCCCGAGGCCAAGAGACCCAGTACTTC.

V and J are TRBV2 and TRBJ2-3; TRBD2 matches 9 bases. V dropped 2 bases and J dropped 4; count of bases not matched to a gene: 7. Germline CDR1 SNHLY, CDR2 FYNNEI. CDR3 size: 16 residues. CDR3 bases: TGTGCCAGCAGTGAATTCGTTAGCGGGGGAGCAGATACGCAGTATTTT. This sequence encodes CASSEFVSGGADTQYF.

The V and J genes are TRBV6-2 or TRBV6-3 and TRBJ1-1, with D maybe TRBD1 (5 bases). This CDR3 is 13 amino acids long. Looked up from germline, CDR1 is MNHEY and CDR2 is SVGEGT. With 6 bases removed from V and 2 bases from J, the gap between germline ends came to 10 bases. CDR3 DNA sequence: TGTGCCAGCAGCAAGACAGACAACACTGAAGCTTTCTTT. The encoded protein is CASSKTDNTEAFF.

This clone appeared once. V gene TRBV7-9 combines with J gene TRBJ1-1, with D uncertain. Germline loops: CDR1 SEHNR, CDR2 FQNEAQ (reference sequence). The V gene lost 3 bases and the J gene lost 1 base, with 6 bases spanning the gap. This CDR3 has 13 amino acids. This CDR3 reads CASSFGENTEAFF. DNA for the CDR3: TGTGCCAGCAGCTTCGGGGAGAACACTGAAGCTTTCTTT.

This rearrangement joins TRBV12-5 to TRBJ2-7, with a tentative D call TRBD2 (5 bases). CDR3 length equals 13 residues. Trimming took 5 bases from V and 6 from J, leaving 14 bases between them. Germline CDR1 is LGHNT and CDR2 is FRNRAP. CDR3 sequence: CASGASGSSEQYF. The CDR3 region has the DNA TGTGCTAGTGGTGCCTCGGGAAGCTCCGAGCAGTACTTC.

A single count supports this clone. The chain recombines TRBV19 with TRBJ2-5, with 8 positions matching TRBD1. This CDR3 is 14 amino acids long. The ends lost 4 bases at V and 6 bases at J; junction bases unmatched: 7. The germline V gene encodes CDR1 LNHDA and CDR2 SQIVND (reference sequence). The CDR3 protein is CASSTGQGVKTQYF. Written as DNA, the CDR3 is TGTGCCAGTAGTACCGGACAGGGCGTGAAGACCCAGTACTTC.

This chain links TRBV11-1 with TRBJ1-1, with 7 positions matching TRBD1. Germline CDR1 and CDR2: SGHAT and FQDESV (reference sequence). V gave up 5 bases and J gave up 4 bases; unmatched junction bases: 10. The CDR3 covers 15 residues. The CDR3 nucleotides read TGTGCCAGCAGCCCAGGGGGTAGGGGCAGCACTGAAGCTTTCTTT. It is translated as CASSPGGRGSTEAFF.

CDR3 DNA sequence: TGTGCCACCAGCCCCCGGGACAGGGGTACCGGTGAGCAGTTCTTC. It translates to CATSPRDRGTGEQFF. The chain is built from TRBV24-1 and TRBJ2-1; 10 bases align to TRBD1. The CDR3 consists of 15 residues. The J segment lost 9 bases and the V segment lost 7 bases, leaving 11 bases of the junction unmatched. Germline V gene sequence: CDR1 KGHDR, CDR2 SFDVKD.